Following are 21 T cell receptor beta chains from one sample sequenced in a study of shared clonotypes between healthy human individuals (dated by TCRdb to about 2020). CD8 naive samples were CD45RO-negative cells positively selected for CCR7, giving a CD45RA+CCR7+ population that excluded TemRA cells. Receptors were amplified or captured by the immunoSEQ multiplex PCR assay. TCRdb took over this immuneACCESS table, retaining in-frame rearrangements with V and J assigned. Such tables are incomplete; in checked studies, under half of the missing clones stem from an unresolved V gene, and the remainder is unexplained. This sample gives about 2.2 million clones in total; about 92% of them show up just once. The top ten clones comprise under 2% of the sample. Source material: naive CD8+ T cells from PBMCs. In light of the paper, this sample's cell subset or site label describes: CD45RA+CCR7+. Source of these receptors: a man younger than 30 in good health. Some clones in this sample may be carry-over from other donors' samples.

In its sample, this clone was seen once. CDR3 region: CSVGTQGRYEQYF. The CDR3 nucleotides read TGCAGCGTTGGAACACAGGGGAGATACGAGCAGTACTTC. The V call is TRBV29-1, the J call TRBJ2-7; 7 bases are a match to TRBD1. Germline assignment: CDR1 SQVTM and CDR2 ANQGSEA. CDR3 length: 13 amino acids. V trimming: 4 bases; J trimming: 4 bases; junction bases outside the gene matches: 7.

The rearrangement uses TRBV11-2 and TRBJ2-5; possible D gene TRBD1, 5 bases. The CDR3 consists of 14 residues. V gave up 6 bases and J gave up 1 base, with 12 bases separating them. Germline V lookup: CDR1 SGHAT, CDR2 FQNNGV. The CDR3 loop reads CASRRAGFQETQYF. CDR3 sequence (DNA): TGTGCCAGCAGACGTGCAGGGTTCCAAGAGACCCAGTACTTC.

The genes are TRBV13 and TRBJ1-4; D call uncertain. The germline V and J ends were trimmed by 3 bases and 0 bases, with 8 bases remaining between them. In germline, CDR1 is PRHDT, CDR2 FYEKMQ (reference sequence). The CDR3 covers 15 residues. The CDR3 is CASSFRSATNEKLFF. The CDR3, as DNA: TGTGCCAGCAGCTTCCGAAGTGCAACTAATGAAAAACTGTTTTTT. The variable domain in full, completed from reference TRBV13 and TRBJ1-4, reads AAGVIQSPRHLIKEKRETATLKCYPIPRHDTVYWYQQGPGQDPQFLISFYEKMQSDKGSIPDRFSAQQFSDYHSELNMSSLELGDSALYFCASSFRSATNEKLFFGSGTQLSVL.

This rearrangement joins TRBV7-9 to TRBJ2-3; the match to TRBD2 covers 12 bases. The CDR3 is made up of 16 amino acids. Germline V CDR1 and CDR2: SEHNR, FQNEAQ (reference sequence). Trimming cost V 4 bases and J 4 bases; bases outside gene matches: 6. The CDR3 reads CASSSGTSGSADTQYF. Here the CDR3 DNA reads TGTGCCAGCAGCTCTGGGACTAGCGGGTCCGCAGATACGCAGTATTTT.

This clone came up once. The chain employs TRBV27 and TRBJ2-7; 12 positions match TRBD2. The V segment lost 3 bases and the J segment 6 bases; nucleotides outside the gene matches: 9. Germline V gives CDR1 MNHEY, CDR2 SMNVEV (reference sequence). The length of the CDR3 is 16 residues. CDR3 in amino acids: CASSFWLAGGPGEQYF. The DNA of the CDR3 is TGTGCCAGCAGTTTCTGGCTAGCGGGAGGGCCGGGCGAGCAGTACTTC.

The chain recombines TRBV7-3 with TRBJ2-7, with 9 nucleotides matching TRBD1. The junction had 6 bases not matched to a gene; V was cut back by 4 bases and J by 2 bases. The CDR3 totals 15 residues. The germline CDR1 and CDR2 sequences are SGHTA and FQGTGA. This CDR3 is CASSSTGQGPYEQYF. CDR3 nucleotide sequence: TGTGCCAGCAGCTCGACGGGACAGGGACCCTACGAGCAGTACTTC. The full variable domain, with the rest looked up from reference TRBV7-3 and TRBJ2-7, is GAGVSQTPSNKVTEKGKYVELRCDPISGHTALYWYRQSLGQGPEFLIYFQGTGAADDSGLPNDRFFAVRPEGSVSTLKIQRTERGDSAVYLCASSSTGQGPYEQYFGPGTRLTVT.

V usage is TRBV6-1 and J usage is TRBJ2-5; D ambiguous. Trimming cost V 6 bases and J 5 bases, with 4 bases left between them. The length of the CDR3 is 10 residues. In germline, CDR1 is MNHNS, CDR2 SASEGT. For the CDR3, the DNA is TGTGCCAGCAGCGTGGAGACCCAGTACTTC. Encoded protein: CASSVETQYF.

The V gene is TRBV6-4, the J gene TRBJ2-2; 11 bases are shared with TRBD2. Germline values: CDR1 MRHNA, CDR2 SNTAGT. The J segment lost 6 bases and the V segment lost 3 bases, leaving 3 bases of the junction unmatched. This CDR3 is built from 15 residues. The DNA for the CDR3 is TGTGCCAGCAGTGAACTAGCGGGAGTTTCCGGGGAGCTGTTTTTT. Protein: CASSELAGVSGELFF.

V and J are TRBV28 and TRBJ2-1, with a possible D match to TRBD2 (6 bases). Trimming pared 3 bases from V and 4 bases from J, leaving 13 bases between. Germline V CDR1 and CDR2: MDHEN, SYDVKM. The CDR3 has 15 residues. The CDR3 reads CASSFHAGPYNEQFF. The CDR3 region has the DNA TGTGCCAGCAGTTTCCATGCGGGACCTTACAATGAGCAGTTCTTC.

The chain carries TRBV2 and TRBJ1-5, with D unresolved. V was cut by 3 bases and J by 3 bases, with 9 bases left in between. The CDR3 is 14 residues long. Germline V gene lookup returns CDR1 SNHLY and CDR2 FYNNEI. Here the CDR3 reads CASSESPVNQPQHF. CDR3 coding DNA: TGTGCCAGCAGTGAGTCCCCAGTCAATCAGCCCCAGCATTTT.

This chain joins TRBV4-1 and TRBJ1-4, with D unresolved. The length of the CDR3 is 17 residues. V lost 4 bases, J lost 2 bases, and 17 bases lay in between. Germline lookup yields CDR1 MGHRA and CDR2 YSYEKL. The CDR3: CASSPLRAGPTNEKLFF. CDR3 DNA sequence: TGCGCCAGCAGCCCCCTAAGAGCTGGTCCCACTAATGAAAAACTGTTTTTT.

The chain recombines TRBV5-6 with TRBJ2-3; 7 bases are a match to TRBD1. The germline V gene encodes CDR1 SGHDT and CDR2 YYEEEE. V was pared by 5 bases and J by 4 bases, with 7 bases of the junction left unmatched. The CDR3 spans 14 residues. The CDR3 DNA sequence: TGTGCCAGCAGGACAGGGAAATACTCAGATACGCAGTATTTT. Translating gives CASRTGKYSDTQYF.

About this clone itself: This specimen includes other DNA sequences encoding the same CDR3. CDR3 coding DNA: TGTGCCAGCAGCCCCCAGGACACTGAAGCTTTCTTT. As protein: CASSPQDTEAFF. J is TRBJ1-1 and V is TRBV9, with D hard to call. The CDR3 runs to 12 residues. CDR1 is SGDLS, CDR2 YYNGEE, per germline. V dropped 4 bases and J dropped 3 bases, with 7 bases sitting between them.

The chain links TRBV27 to TRBJ2-3; 7 positions match TRBD2. The length of the CDR3 is 14 residues. V trimming: 8 bases; J trimming: 0 bases; junction bases outside the gene matches: 5. The germline CDR1 and CDR2 sequences are MNHEY and SMNVEV (reference sequence). The CDR3 reads CASGRDLSTDTQYF. In DNA form, the CDR3 reads TGTGCCAGCGGGAGGGACCTCAGCACAGATACGCAGTATTTT.

With respect to this clone: Other DNA sequences in this specimen translate into the identical CDR3. V gene TRBV27 combines with J gene TRBJ2-7, with 7 bases that match TRBD2. CDR3 length: 13 residues. V was clipped by 5 bases and J by 2 bases; unmatched bases: 3. CDR1 is MNHEY and CDR2 is SMNVEV in the germline V gene (reference sequence). Here the CDR3 reads CASSLAAPYEQYF. In nucleotides, the CDR3 is TGTGCCAGCAGTCTAGCGGCACCCTACGAGCAGTACTTC.

This rearrangement joins TRBV5-5 to TRBJ2-1; the D is unclear. The CDR3 totals 12 residues. Germline values: CDR1 SGHKS, CDR2 YYEKEE (reference sequence). V was cut by 4 bases and J by 10 bases, with 12 bases left in between. The CDR3 DNA reads TGTGCCAGCAGCCTTCCTAATGGCGAGCAGTTCTTC. It specifies CASSLPNGEQFF.

Of note for this clone: The sample contains more than one DNA sequence encoding this CDR3. V gene TRBV7-9 combines with J gene TRBJ2-3; no reliable D call. This CDR3 contains 12 residues. V was shortened by 3 bases and J by 5 bases, with 6 bases between the two germline ends. CDR1 and CDR2 (germline): SEHNR, FQNEAQ (reference sequence). CDR3 region: CASSLALDTQYF. For the CDR3, the DNA is TGTGCCAGCAGCTTGGCACTAGATACGCAGTATTTT.

This chain joins TRBV6-5 and TRBJ2-3; 7 bases are shared with TRBD1. This CDR3 is 14 amino acids long. V lost 4 bases to trimming and J lost 4 bases; unmatched junction nucleotides: 5. The germline V gene encodes CDR1 MNHEY and CDR2 SVGAGI. CDR3 DNA sequence: TGTGCCAGCAGTTTACAGGGGCTTCCAGATACGCAGTATTTT. It translates to CASSLQGLPDTQYF.

The gene calls are TRBV5-4 and TRBJ1-2; D possibly corresponds to TRBD1 (5 bases). The CDR3 consists of 15 residues. V gave up 4 bases and J gave up 4 bases, with 17 bases separating them. Germline CDR1 and CDR2: SGHNT and YYREEE (reference sequence). The CDR3 DNA reads TGTGCCAGCAGCCCTTGGGACCGACTAGGCTATGGCTACACCTTC. It translates to CASSPWDRLGYGYTF.

The chain couples TRBV7-2 to TRBJ2-3; perhaps TRBD2 as D (6 bases). Germline CDR1 reads SGHTA; CDR2 reads FQGNSA. The CDR3 length is 16 residues. With 2 bases removed from V and 2 bases from J, the gap between germline ends came to 14 bases. DNA of the CDR3: TGTGCCAGCAGCTTAAGGTTGGGGGGTTCCACAGATACGCAGTATTTT. It yields the protein CASSLRLGGSTDTQYF.

The genes are TRBV11-2 and TRBJ2-2, with TRBD2 matching 9 bases. The CDR3 runs 16 residues. CDR1 and CDR2 from the germline V gene are SGHAT and FQNNGV. The J segment lost 4 bases and the V segment lost 5 bases, leaving 8 bases of the junction unmatched. The CDR3: CASSRGREGPTGELFF. The CDR3 coding sequence is TGTGCCAGCAGCCGGGGGCGGGAGGGCCCCACCGGGGAGCTGTTTTTT.